Shown below are 24 T cell receptor beta chains from a single sample sequenced in a study of blood T cell repertoires in COVID-19. Data came from immunoSEQ multiplex PCR; TCRdb stores just in-frame clones and leaves some out. This sample has about 210,000 clones, with 70% to 90% found just once. Input material: peripheral blood. The receptors derive from a man in his forties with acute or convalescent COVID-19.

In its sample, this clone was seen once. The V gene is TRBV3-1 (or the pseudogene TRBV3-2), the J gene TRBJ2-1, with TRBD2 matching 10 bases. Germline assignment: CDR1 LGHDT and CDR2 YNNKEL (reference sequence). CDR3 length: 11 residues. With 3 bases clipped from V and 14 bases from J, the junction kept 1 base outside the gene matches. In DNA, the CDR3 is TGTGCCAGCAGCCAGGGACTAGCGAAGTTCTTC. Amino acids: CASSQGLAKFF.

The chain couples TRBV4-3 to TRBJ2-3, with 9 positions matching TRBD2. The germline V gene encodes CDR1 LGHNA and CDR2 YSLEER. The ends lost 6 bases at V and 4 bases at J; junction bases unmatched: 5. The length of the CDR3 is 14 residues. CDR3 sequence (DNA): TGCGCCAGCAGTCTAGAGCGGGGGGCAGATACGCAGTATTTT. This sequence encodes CASSLERGADTQYF.

The genes are TRBV6-5 and TRBJ2-1, with TRBD1 identical over 8 bases. J was trimmed by 2 bases and V by 8 bases; bases with no gene match: 8. Germline V gene sequence: CDR1 MNHEY, CDR2 SVGAGI. The CDR3 is 15 amino acids. For the CDR3, the DNA is TGTGCCAGCCTCCCCACAGGGGGACCCTACAATGAGCAGTTCTTC. Translated, it gives CASLPTGGPYNEQFF.

The rearrangement uses TRBV6-5 and TRBJ1-2, with 11 bases that match TRBD1. The CDR3 contains 16 residues. V lost 2 bases, J lost 8 bases, and 10 bases stayed unmatched. The V gene's germline CDR1 is MNHEY and CDR2 SVGAGI. The CDR3 region is CASSYARTGGAEGYTF. CDR3 in DNA: TGTGCCAGCAGTTACGCCCGGACAGGGGGCGCGGAAGGCTACACCTTC.

This chain joins TRBV7-9 and TRBJ2-5, with 14 bases aligning to TRBD2. J gave up 5 bases and V 5 bases, and 4 bases lay outside the gene matches. Germline CDR1 reads SEHNR; CDR2 reads FQNEAQ (reference sequence). The length of the CDR3 is 15 residues. In nucleotides, the CDR3 is TGTGCCAGCAGCCTAAGGACTAGCGGGAGGGAGACCCAGTACTTC. Translation: CASSLRTSGRETQYF.

This clone was detected a few times. The V gene is TRBV12-3 or TRBV12-4, the J gene TRBJ1-1; D uncertain. V was pared by 7 bases and J by 3 bases, with 9 bases between. The CDR3 contains 12 residues. In DNA form, the CDR3 reads TGTGCCAGCAAATGGTCAGACACTGAAGCTTTCTTT. It specifies CASKWSDTEAFF.

CDR3 bases: TGCGCCAGCAGCTTGCAGGGACAGACCTACGAGCAGTACTTC. Translating gives CASSLQGQTYEQYF. The chain links TRBV5-1 to TRBJ2-7; 7 positions agree with TRBD1. The CDR3 is made up of 14 amino acids. Germline V gene sequence: CDR1 SGHRS, CDR2 YFSETQ. J was trimmed by 2 bases and V by 1 base; bases with no gene match: 3. Full variable domain (outside the CDR3, taken from reference TRBV5-1 and TRBJ2-7): KAGVTQTPRYLIKTRGQQVTLSCSPISGHRSVSWYQQTPGQGLQFLFEYFSETQRNKGNFPGRFSGRQFSNSRSEMNVSTLELGDSALYLCASSLQGQTYEQYFGPGTRLTVT.

This clone was recorded a few times. The J gene is TRBJ2-5, the V gene TRBV9; 12 bases are a match to TRBD2. Germline values: CDR1 SGDLS, CDR2 YYNGEE. V lost 2 bases and J lost 2; bases outside the gene matches: 4. The CDR3 totals 16 residues. CDR3 nucleotide sequence: TGTGCCAGCAGCGTTAGACTAGCGGGGGTTCAAGAGACCCAGTACTTC. It yields the protein CASSVRLAGVQETQYF.

This rearrangement joins TRBV7-6 to TRBJ1-3, with D unclear. This CDR3 region has 14 residues. Deletions cut 2 bases from V and 0 bases from J, with 5 bases between. Germline V gives CDR1 SGHVS, CDR2 FNYEAQ. DNA for the CDR3: TGTGCCAGCAGCTTAAGCATCTCTGGAAACACCATATATTTT. Its protein product is CASSLSISGNTIYF.

In this sample, this clone turned up once. The V gene is TRBV6-5, the J gene TRBJ2-7; 7 nucleotides line up with TRBD2. The junction had 11 bases not matched to a gene; V was cut back by 8 bases and J by 4 bases. Germline V gene lookup returns CDR1 MNHEY and CDR2 SVGAGI. CDR3 length: 14 amino acids. The CDR3 nucleotides are TGTGCCAGCGGAGGGCCAGCGGGAATGTACGAGCAGTACTTC. It specifies CASGGPAGMYEQYF.

The rearrangement uses TRBV27 and TRBJ2-7; 7 bases align to TRBD1. The CDR3 covers 13 residues. The junction had 6 bases not matched to a gene; V was cut back by 6 bases and J by 4 bases. Germline lookup yields CDR1 MNHEY and CDR2 SMNVEV (reference sequence). The CDR3 DNA follows: TGTGCCAGCAGCCGGACAGGCAAGTACGAGCAGTACTTC. Translation gives CASSRTGKYEQYF.

The chain links TRBV10-3 to TRBJ2-4, with a weak D call TRBD2 (6 bases). The V and J ends lost 2 bases and 0 bases respectively, with 14 bases between them. From germline, CDR1 is ENHRY and CDR2 SYGVKD. The CDR3 is 17 amino acids. The CDR3 DNA sequence: TGTGCCATCAGTGAGCCGCCCCCAGCGGGAGCCAAAAACATTCAGTACTTC. Translated: CAISEPPPAGAKNIQYF.

This clone was detected once. The V gene is TRBV18, the J gene TRBJ1-2; 7 positions agree with TRBD1. Germline CDR1 and CDR2: KGHSH and LQKENI. Unmatched junction bases numbered 7, after V lost 3 bases and J lost 3 bases. The CDR3 sequence is 15 residues long. CDR3 in DNA: TGTGCCAGCTCACCTTCCCGGACAGGCTACTATGGCTACACCTTC. This gives the protein CASSPSRTGYYGYTF.

The gene calls are TRBV19 and TRBJ2-1, with unresolved D. Germline assignment: CDR1 LNHDA and CDR2 SQIVND (reference sequence). The ends were cut back, 8 bases at V and 6 bases at J, with 5 bases in the middle. The CDR3 spans 10 residues. As DNA, the CDR3 is TGTGCCAGTGGGCGCAATGAGCAGTTCTTC. Amino acids: CASGRNEQFF.

CDR3 nucleotide sequence: TGTGCCAGCTCACCCGGTGAAAAACTGTTTTTT. Protein sequence: CASSPGEKLFF. V and J are TRBV18 and TRBJ1-4; no reliable D call. The CDR3 extends over 11 amino acids. CDR1 and CDR2 from the germline V gene are KGHSH and LQKENI. V shed 3 bases and J shed 7 bases, with 3 bases lying between them. The full variable domain, in which reference TRBV18 and TRBJ1-4 provide the parts outside the CDR3, is NAGVMQNPRHLVRRRGQEARLRCSPMKGHSHVYWYRQLPEEGLKFMVYLQKENIIDESGMPKERFSAEFPKEGPSILRIQQVVRGDSAAYFCASSPGEKLFFGSGTQLSVL.

The rearrangement links TRBV29-1 to TRBJ1-3; D is perhaps TRBD1 (5 bases). This CDR3 has 11 residues. Trimming cost V 7 bases and J 5 bases, with 9 bases left between them. Germline values: CDR1 SQVTM, CDR2 ANQGSEA. The CDR3 nucleotides are TGCAGCGCGACAGATAGAAACACCATATATTTT. It specifies CSATDRNTIYF.

The chain uses TRBV18 and TRBJ2-5; 11 bases fit TRBD2. V gave up 4 bases and J gave up 4 bases; unmatched junction bases: 8. The CDR3 spans 16 residues. The germline V gene has CDR1 KGHSH and CDR2 LQKENI. In DNA form, the CDR3 reads TGTGCCAGCTCACTGGCGACTAGCGGGATGGCAGAGACCCAGTACTTC. It encodes CASSLATSGMAETQYF.

This rearrangement joins TRBV27 to TRBJ2-1; 8 nucleotides agree with TRBD1. V shed 6 bases, J shed 3 bases, and the junction held 13 bases outside the gene matches. Germline V lookup: CDR1 MNHEY, CDR2 SMNVEV (reference sequence). There are 17 residues in the CDR3. The CDR3 nucleotides are TGTGCCAGCAGCCTCGATCCGGGACAGGTTTTCTACAATGAGCAGTTCTTC. Protein sequence: CASSLDPGQVFYNEQFF.

V gene TRBV6-4 combines with J gene TRBJ2-1; TRBD2 might be the D (6 bases). Per the germline V gene, CDR1 is MRHNA and CDR2 is SNTAGT. V lost 5 bases to trimming and J lost 8 bases, with 16 bases between them. This CDR3 spans 14 amino acids. The CDR3, as DNA: TGTGCCAGCAGTTTAGGAGAGGGCGGGGATGAGCAGTTCTTC. This sequence encodes CASSLGEGGDEQFF.

The chain combines TRBV11-3 with TRBJ2-6; the match to TRBD1 covers 7 bases. CDR1 and CDR2 from the germline V gene are SGHNT and YENEEA. The CDR3 has 17 residues. The J segment lost 2 bases and the V segment lost 7 bases, leaving 11 bases of the junction unmatched. CDR3 residues: CASILRDRGTGANVLTF. The CDR3 DNA follows: TGTGCCAGCATTTTACGGGACAGAGGCACTGGGGCCAACGTCCTGACTTTC.

This chain joins TRBV27 and TRBJ2-5, with 10 bases fitting TRBD1. CDR1 and CDR2 from the germline V gene are MNHEY and SMNVEV (reference sequence). V gave up 5 bases and J gave up 2 bases; unmatched junction bases: 8. The length of the CDR3 is 16 residues. The CDR3 protein is CASSPRDRGDQETQYF. As DNA, the CDR3 is TGTGCCAGCAGTCCGAGGGACAGGGGTGATCAAGAGACCCAGTACTTC.

The CDR3 nucleotides are TGTGCCAGCAGTTACTCCAACAATCAGCCCCAGCATTTT. It is translated as CASSYSNNQPQHF. The chain is built from TRBV6-2 or TRBV6-3 and TRBJ1-5; D unclear. Germline V CDR1 and CDR2: MNHEY, SVGEGT. This CDR3 is 13 amino acids long. Trimming pared 0 bases from V and 3 bases from J, leaving 3 bases between.

The chain carries TRBV28 and TRBJ2-3; 10 nucleotides agree with TRBD2. In germline, CDR1 is MDHEN, CDR2 SYDVKM. This CDR3 contains 17 residues. J was trimmed by 1 base and V by 5 bases; bases with no gene match: 9. CDR3 coding DNA: TGTGCCAGCAGTATACCTTCCGGGACTAGCGGCACAGATACGCAGTATTTT. It specifies CASSIPSGTSGTDTQYF.

The chain couples TRBV7-2 to TRBJ2-7; 8 bases align to TRBD2. This CDR3 contains 15 residues. Germline CDR1 reads SGHTA; CDR2 reads FQGNSA. With V trimmed by 3 bases and J by 2 bases, 6 bases remained unmatched. Here the CDR3 reads CASSLMREVPYEQYF. The CDR3 DNA is TGTGCCAGCAGCTTGATGCGGGAGGTCCCCTACGAGCAGTACTTC.